This T cell receptor beta chain was sequenced during a study of cytomegalovirus exposure and HLA in healthy donors. Study-wide context: Genotyping of roughly 400 donors showed that about 83% belonged to the Caucasian-associated ancestry cluster. Regarding the study as a whole: Confirmation in vitro established that a few CMV-associated chains were specific for CMV antigens. The study flagged fewer than 200 TCR beta chains as cytomegalovirus-associated.

A multiplex PCR was run with 60 Vbeta primers and 13 Jbeta primers. Using immunoSEQ multiplex PCR, the repertoire was profiled, and TCRdb retains in-frame clones only, with some absent. This sample has about 200,000 clones; roughly four fifths occur once, and the top ten carry 1.5% to 2%. CDR3 length: 12 residues. Trimming took 1 base from V and 5 from J, leaving 7 bases between them. With respect to this clone: Its antigen is not identified.

The chain employs TRBV5-3 and TRBJ2-7; D ambiguous. TRBV5-3 is an ORF; its function is uncertain. The sample taken for sequencing was PBMCs. The receptor was derived from a man aged 18 to 35 in good health and CMV-seronegative. The CDR3 reads CARSLSGHEQYF. The CDR3 bases are TGTGCCAGAAGCTTGTCGGGTCACGAGCAGTACTTC.